This entry concerns a single T cell receptor (beta chain). Participants, about 18 to 90 years old, spanned around 25 US areas. Participants in the exposed group had met a COVID-19 case in the 2 weeks before joining the study. The sample comes from a study of blood T cell repertoires in COVID-19. Profiled with immunoSEQ multiplex PCR; TCRdb holds only in-frame clones, not every one. The sample includes about 200,000 clones, around 84% of them seen just once. The origin of this receptor is a woman aged 25 to 39 who had been exposed to COVID-19. The material sequenced was PBMCs or T cells enriched from blood (not recorded which).

The DNA of the CDR3 is TGTGCCAGCAGCTTATTTAGCGGGGTCTATGAGCAGTTCTTC. As protein: CASSLFSGVYEQFF. This chain joins TRBV7-3 and TRBJ2-1, with 8 bases that match TRBD2. This CDR3 is built from 14 residues. Germline assignment: CDR1 SGHTA and CDR2 FQGTGA. After removal of 2 bases from V and 8 bases from J, the junction contained 5 bases not matched to a gene.